These T cell receptor beta chains were read from a single sample in a study of T-cell reconstitution after alpha-beta-depleted transplantation in children. TCRdb re-called the PCR reads with MiXCR, one entry per CDR3 protein. The sample yields hundreds of thousands of distinct CDR3 sequences, roughly 17% seen once. Sequencing was performed on PBMCs from the stem cell graft donor, taken from the stem cell graft. These receptors came from a human donor who donated a stem cell graft to a child with acute myeloid leukemia. Each CDR3 is given with its conserved first and last residue. The D gene is left open where the match is weak. Clone size is given for some rows only: seen once, a few or many times, or a class if the clone is expanded.

j_call d_call clone_size v_call cdr3_nt cdr3_aa
TRBJ1-2 . . TRBV7-3 TGTGCCAGCAGCCTGGAGTCGGGCTATGGCTACACCTTC CASSLESGYGYTF
TRBJ2-7 . . TRBV9 TGTGCCAGCAGCGCCCTCGCAGTAAGCGAGCAGTACTTC CASSALAVSEQYF
TRBJ1-2 TRBD1 . TRBV20-1 TGCAGTGCTAGGGGTTTGGACAGGGAGAATAACTATGGCTACACCTTC CSARGLDRENNYGYTF
TRBJ2-5 TRBD2 many TRBV29-1 TGCAGCGTTGATTCACGGGTCGGGGGGACGGAGACCCAGTACTTC CSVDSRVGGTETQYF
TRBJ1-2 . few TRBV12-3/TRBV12-4 TGTGCCAGCAGTTTTGGACGGACTAACTATGGCTACACCTTC CASSFGRTNYGYTF
TRBJ1-1 . many TRBV20-1 TGCAGTGCTAGAGCTCCAACAGGGACGGGTGAAGCTTTCTTT CSARAPTGTGEAFF
TRBJ1-1 TRBD1 few TRBV5-6 TGTGCCAGCAGCTTGCCCCAGGGGGCGGGTGAAGCTTTCTTT CASSLPQGAGEAFF
TRBJ2-5 TRBD2 few TRBV4-1 TGCGCCAGCAGCCCGGTAGCACTGTCTAGCGGGGGGGCCCAGACCCAGTACTTC CASSPVALSSGGAQTQYF
TRBJ1-4 . . TRBV28 TGTGCCAGCAGTCAGCGGGGACCAAGAGGGGAAAACCTGTTTTTT CASSQRGPRGENLFF
TRBJ1-2 TRBD1 . TRBV28 TGTGCCAGCAGGTCCAGGGGGCTGAATGGCTACACCTTC CASRSRGLNGYTF
TRBJ2-3 . . TRBV11-3 TGTGCCAGCAGCTCTCGGGGTAGCGGTGCCACAGATACGCAGTATTTT CASSSRGSGATDTQYF
TRBJ1-2 . . TRBV4-1 TGCGCCAGCAGCCAATTACCTGATAACTATGGCTACACCTTC CASSQLPDNYGYTF
TRBJ1-5 TRBD1 many TRBV10-1 TGCGCCAGCAGCGCAGGGGGCTATCAGCCCCAGCATTTT CASSAGGYQPQHF
TRBJ1-4 . . TRBV5-6 TGTGCCAGCAGCTTGGGGTTAACAGGCGGAGCTGAAAAACTGTTTTTT CASSLGLTGGAEKLFF
TRBJ1-1 . few TRBV5-1 TGCGCCAGCGCGGAGGGGGGCACTGAAGCTTTCTTT CASAEGGTEAFF
TRBJ2-5 . . TRBV15 TGTGCCACCAGCAGAGACCCCCGGACAGACCAAGAGACCCAGTACTTC CATSRDPRTDQETQYF
TRBJ2-3 TRBD2 few TRBV5-1 TGCGCCAGCAGCCTATGGCAAATGACTAGCGGGGTGGCAGATACGCAGTATTTT CASSLWQMTSGVADTQYF
TRBJ1-5 . many TRBV5-1 TGCGCCAGCAGCCTCGATGGTGGCAATCAGCCCCAGCATTTT CASSLDGGNQPQHF
TRBJ1-2 TRBD1 . TRBV3-1 TGTGCCAGCAGCCAAGGTCTTCCGGGACAGGGTGACTATGGCTACACCTTC CASSQGLPGQGDYGYTF
TRBJ1-4 TRBD1 many TRBV15 TGTGCCACCAGCAGAGAATGGGACAGTGAAAAACTGTTTTTT CATSREWDSEKLFF
TRBJ1-3 . few TRBV7-6 TGTGCCAGCAGCTTAGAAGGTTACACCATATATTTT CASSLEGYTIYF
TRBJ2-1 . few TRBV4-3 TGCGCCAGCAGCCAAGGGTCAGGGGTTCCCTACAATGAGCAGTTCTTC CASSQGSGVPYNEQFF
TRBJ1-5 . once TRBV2 TGTGCCAGCCTAGGACAGATAGGAGTTAACAATCAGCCCCAGCATTTT CASLGQIGVNNQPQHF
TRBJ2-1 . many TRBV27 TGTGCCAGCAGTTCCCGGGGGCAGGGACACAATGAGCAGTTCTTC CASSSRGQGHNEQFF
TRBJ2-4 TRBD1 many TRBV12-3/TRBV12-4 TGTGCCAGCAGTTTTCAGGACAGGATGTTCGACATTCAGTACTTC CASSFQDRMFDIQYF
TRBJ2-1 . few TRBV20-1 TGCAGTGCTAGTGTACAGGAATGGGGCACAGGGTCCGATGAGCAGTTCTTC CSASVQEWGTGSDEQFF
TRBJ2-1 TRBD2 many TRBV20-1 TGCAGTGCTACCTCTAGCGGGGGGGTCAATGAGCAGTTCTTC CSATSSGGVNEQFF
TRBJ1-1 . many TRBV12-3/TRBV12-4 TGTGCCAGCAGTAATGGCGGATTGAACACTGAAGCTTTCTTT CASSNGGLNTEAFF
TRBJ2-3 . many TRBV20-1 TGCAGTGCCTTAATGGGAACGGGGGGCGTCACAGATACGCAGTATTTT CSALMGTGGVTDTQYF
TRBJ2-1 . many TRBV29-1 TGCAGCGTTTTGTACAATGAGCAGTTCTTC CSVLYNEQFF
TRBJ1-5 . few TRBV10-3 TGTGCCACCTCACAAGGGGGATGGAATCAGCCCCAGCATTTT CATSQGGWNQPQHF
TRBJ2-1 . few TRBV4-2 TGTGCCAGCAGCCAAGATCTTTGGCAGTACAATGAGCAGTTCTTC CASSQDLWQYNEQFF
TRBJ1-4 . many TRBV5-1 TGCGCCAGCAGCAGGCAGAGGAATGAAAAACTGTTTTTT CASSRQRNEKLFF
TRBJ1-2 . . TRBV3-1 TGTGCCAGCAGCCAAGTCGCGAGGTCCAACTATGGCTACACCTTC CASSQVARSNYGYTF
TRBJ1-5 . many TRBV20-1 TGCAGTGCTAGTGACAGAGGCACATATCAGCCCCAGCATTTT CSASDRGTYQPQHF
TRBJ1-3 . many TRBV20-1 TGCAGTGCTCGGGGGGCCGACACAGGACGGCTTGGAAACACCATATATTTT CSARGADTGRLGNTIYF
TRBJ2-2 TRBD1 few TRBV20-1 TGCAGTGCTAGAGATCCAGCCAGGGGGAGCACCGGGGAGCTGTTTTTT CSARDPARGSTGELFF
TRBJ2-7 . many TRBV29-1 TGCAGCGGCGGGACAAACTACGAGCAGTACTTC CSGGTNYEQYF
TRBJ2-7 . . TRBV7-2 TGTGCCAGCAGCCGAGAGGGGACGGATTCCTACGAGCAGTACTTC CASSREGTDSYEQYF
TRBJ1-3 . . TRBV12-3/TRBV12-4 TGTGCCAGCCGCCACCCGGGGAAGGGGGACACCATATATTTT CASRHPGKGDTIYF
TRBJ1-2 . many TRBV14 TGTGCCAGCAGCCCAAGCAGCGAGTGGGCGTATGGCTACACCTTC CASSPSSEWAYGYTF